This entry lists 31 T cell receptor beta chains sequenced from one sample in a study of cytomegalovirus exposure and HLA in healthy donors. The repertoire was sequenced with immunoSEQ multiplex PCR; TCRdb's copy has only in-frame clones and lacks some. The table shows about 330,000 clones, with about nine tenths occurring only once. Sequencing was done on a sample of PBMCs. Receptors originate from a woman aged 25-40 years in good health and CMV-seropositive.

Here the CDR3 reads CASSPSGGSQETQYF. The CDR3 coding sequence is TGTGCCAGCAGCCCCAGCGGGGGGAGCCAAGAGACCCAGTACTTC. J is TRBJ2-5 and V is TRBV9, with 9 bases identical to TRBD2. V gave up 4 bases and J gave up 1 base; unmatched junction bases: 5. This CDR3 spans 15 amino acids. Germline values: CDR1 SGDLS, CDR2 YYNGEE.

The chain joins TRBV4-2 to TRBJ2-3, with 12 bases identical to TRBD2. The CDR3 runs to 23 residues. Germline-derived CDR1 and CDR2 are LGHNA and YNFKEQ. V shed 4 bases and J 0 bases; nucleotides not matched to a gene: 23. The DNA for the CDR3 is TGTGCCAGCAGCCGCGACCCAGGGGGCGGTGCTAGCGGGGGGGTATCTAGCACAGATACGCAGTATTTT. It yields the protein CASSRDPGGGASGGVSSTDTQYF.

The genes are TRBV7-8 and TRBJ1-5; TRBD1 is a possible D gene (6 bases). Germline CDR1 SGHVS, CDR2 FQNEAQ. The CDR3 covers 14 residues. V was shortened by 4 bases and J by 2 bases, with 9 bases between the two germline ends. The CDR3 DNA follows: TGTGCCAGCAGCTCTAGACAGGGCAATCAGCCCCAGCATTTT. Encoded protein: CASSSRQGNQPQHF.

The genes are TRBV10-3 and TRBJ2-7, with a weak D call TRBD1 (5 bases). Germline V gene lookup returns CDR1 ENHRY and CDR2 SYGVKD. This CDR3 comprises 13 residues. Trimming removed 4 bases at V and 1 base at J, with 8 bases between. CDR3 amino acids: CAISAQESYEQYF. In DNA, the CDR3 is TGTGCCATCAGTGCACAGGAGTCCTACGAGCAGTACTTC.

This clone has a count of ten or more. The rearrangement joins TRBV5-4 to TRBJ1-2; D gene unclear. Germline lookup yields CDR1 SGHNT and CDR2 YYREEE (reference sequence). The CDR3 is 14 amino acids. Trimming removed 3 bases from V and 7 bases from J, with 16 bases in between. CDR3 coding DNA: TGTGCCAGCAGCTCCCTCGGAGTCCTCGGTGGCTACACCTTC. Amino acids: CASSSLGVLGGYTF.

The chain couples TRBV7-9 to TRBJ1-5; TRBD1 might be the D (6 bases). Trimming removed 5 bases at V and 3 bases at J, with 17 bases between. The length of the CDR3 is 16 residues. In germline, CDR1 is SEHNR, CDR2 FQNEAQ (reference sequence). In DNA, the CDR3 is TGTGCCAGCAGCCGCGAGACCAGGGGCGTCAATCAGCCCCAGCATTTT. This gives the protein CASSRETRGVNQPQHF.

This clone showed up just a few times. J is TRBJ2-5 and V is TRBV18; D is ambiguous. CDR1 is KGHSH, CDR2 LQKENI, per germline. This CDR3 has 15 amino acids. The V gene lost 3 bases and the J gene lost 3 bases, with 14 bases spanning the gap. In DNA form, the CDR3 reads TGTGCCAGCTCACCTAATAGGCAGACTGAAGAGACCCAGTACTTC. This sequence encodes CASSPNRQTEETQYF.

The rearrangement links TRBV5-1 to TRBJ2-3; 8 nucleotides line up with TRBD1. CDR1 and CDR2 from the germline V gene are SGHRS and YFSETQ. The CDR3 length is 15 residues. The V and J ends lost 5 bases and 0 bases, in that order; junction bases with no gene match: 5. The CDR3 nucleotides read TGCGCCAGCAGTATGACAGGGGCCAGCACAGATACGCAGTATTTT. Protein: CASSMTGASTDTQYF. The whole variable domain, filled in from reference TRBV5-1 and TRBJ2-3, reads KAGVTQTPRYLIKTRGQQVTLSCSPISGHRSVSWYQQTPGQGLQFLFEYFSETQRNKGNFPGRFSGRQFSNSRSEMNVSTLELGDSALYLCASSMTGASTDTQYFGPGTRLTVL.

The genes are TRBV4-1 and TRBJ2-7; 8 bases are a match to TRBD1. The V segment lost 4 bases and the J segment 4 bases; nucleotides outside the gene matches: 9. Germline assignment: CDR1 MGHRA and CDR2 YSYEKL. The CDR3 extends over 15 amino acids. The CDR3 region is CASSPQDRVEYEQYF. The CDR3 nucleotides are TGCGCCAGCAGCCCCCAGGACAGGGTAGAATACGAGCAGTACTTC.

The chain carries TRBV6-1 and TRBJ2-5; TRBD2 matches 7 bases. The germline gives CDR1 MNHNS, CDR2 SASEGT. CDR3 length: 12 amino acids. The V and J ends lost 9 bases and 5 bases, in that order; junction bases with no gene match: 6. For the CDR3, the DNA is TGTGCCAGTGCACTAGCGTTGGAGACCCAGTACTTC. Translated, it gives CASALALETQYF.

The chain carries TRBV30 and TRBJ2-5, with D uncertain. The CDR3 is 10 residues long. Germline values: CDR1 GTSNPN, CDR2 SVGIG (reference sequence). Trimming pared 3 bases from V and 13 bases from J, leaving 12 bases between. The CDR3 region has the DNA TGTGCCTGGAGCGGCGGACGCTTGTACTTC. Encoded protein: CAWSGGRLYF.

The chain joins TRBV6-5 to TRBJ2-7; D remains unclear. The CDR3 is 14 amino acids. CDR1 MNHEY and CDR2 SVGAGI come from the germline V gene. V lost 5 bases and J lost 1, with 12 bases in between. The CDR3 nucleotides read TGTGCCAGCAGTCGAACCTCGAGATCCTACGAGCAGTACTTC. Its protein product is CASSRTSRSYEQYF.

The chain uses TRBV4-1 and TRBJ2-2; no clear D. The CDR3 is 15 amino acids. Germline V gene sequence: CDR1 MGHRA, CDR2 YSYEKL. The V gene lost 6 bases and the J gene lost 3 bases, with 14 bases spanning the gap. For the CDR3, the DNA is TGCGCCAGCAGAACCAATGAGATTGACACCGGGGAGCTGTTTTTT. This translates into CASRTNEIDTGELFF.

The rearrangement joins TRBV11-2 to TRBJ2-3; TRBD2 matches 9 bases. J gave up 1 base and V 5 bases, and 10 bases lay outside the gene matches. Germline assignment: CDR1 SGHAT and CDR2 FQNNGV. CDR3 size: 17 residues. CDR3 in amino acids: CASSPLVAGARTDTQYF. DNA for the CDR3: TGTGCCAGCAGCCCCCTCGTAGCGGGAGCCCGCACAGATACGCAGTATTTT.

This clone was recorded once. V gene TRBV27 combines with J gene TRBJ2-4, with TRBD2 as a possible D gene (6 bases). V dropped 4 bases and J dropped 7 bases, with 17 bases sitting between them. CDR1 MNHEY and CDR2 SMNVEV come from the germline V gene (reference sequence). This CDR3 comprises 15 residues. The chain's CDR3 is CASSSSGGVGNIQYF. In DNA form, the CDR3 reads TGTGCCAGCAGTTCCTCTGGAGGGGTAGGGAACATTCAGTACTTC.

This chain uses TRBV6-1 with TRBJ1-5; D remains unclear. This CDR3 contains 12 residues. Germline loops: CDR1 MNHNS, CDR2 SASEGT. The V and J ends lost 4 bases and 11 bases respectively, with 12 bases between them. CDR3 bases: TGTGCCAGCAGTGTCCAATGGGAGGCCCAGCATTTT. Translating it yields CASSVQWEAQHF.

V is TRBV10-1 and J is TRBJ2-3, with 11 nucleotides matching TRBD2. Losses at the gene ends were 8 bases for V and 0 bases for J; bases not matched to a gene: 4. The CDR3 is 15 residues long. Germline V lookup: CDR1 WNHNN, CDR2 SYGVQD (reference sequence). CDR3: CASGTSGTSTDTQYF. The CDR3 region has the DNA TGCGCCAGCGGGACTAGCGGAACTAGCACAGATACGCAGTATTTT.

The CDR3 reads CASSQEGGGWTEAFF. The CDR3, as DNA: TGCGCCAGCAGCCAAGAAGGCGGGGGTTGGACTGAAGCTTTCTTT. This chain joins TRBV4-3 and TRBJ1-1; maybe TRBD1 (5 bases). CDR3 length equals 15 residues. Trimming stripped 0 bases from V and 5 bases from J, with 13 bases between. CDR1 is LGHNA and CDR2 is YSLEER in the germline V gene.

This clone was detected a few times. The chain combines TRBV7-9 with TRBJ1-2; D is unresolved. Per germline, CDR1 SEHNR and CDR2 FQNEAQ (reference sequence). This CDR3 comprises 13 residues. Trimming took off 1 base at V and 5 bases at J, with 8 bases between the two ends. The CDR3 loop reads CASSLVPGYGYTF. The DNA for the CDR3 is TGTGCCAGCAGCTTAGTGCCGGGTTATGGCTACACCTTC.

J is TRBJ2-2 and V is TRBV19; 7 bases map to TRBD1. The V segment lost 6 bases and the J segment 7 bases; nucleotides outside the gene matches: 8. This CDR3 is 14 amino acids long. Germline CDR1 is LNHDA and CDR2 is SQIVND (reference sequence). CDR3 DNA: TGTGCCAGTAGCCCCCAGACAGGGATCGGGGAGCTGTTTTTT. Amino acid sequence: CASSPQTGIGELFF.

The chain combines TRBV5-1 with TRBJ2-1, with TRBD1 as a possible D gene (6 bases). The germline V and J ends were trimmed by 3 bases and 3 bases, with 13 bases remaining between them. CDR3 length: 15 amino acids. The germline gives CDR1 SGHRS, CDR2 YFSETQ. In nucleotides, the CDR3 is TGCGCCAGCAGCTCTGGGGGCGGTAACTACAATGAGCAGTTCTTC. It encodes CASSSGGGNYNEQFF.

The chain employs TRBV28 and TRBJ1-2, with 11 positions matching TRBD1. Germline V gene lookup returns CDR1 MDHEN and CDR2 SYDVKM. Trimming took 3 bases from V and 6 from J; bases not matched to a gene: 9. The CDR3 is made up of 16 amino acids. The CDR3 region has the DNA TGTGCCAGCAGTTTTATGGGACAGGGGGTAGTGAATGGCTACACCTTC. It codes for CASSFMGQGVVNGYTF.

This clone has a single count. This chain uses TRBV7-6 with TRBJ1-4; tentatively, D is TRBD1 (6 bases). CDR1 SGHVS and CDR2 FNYEAQ come from the germline V gene. V gave up 2 bases and J gave up 8 bases, with 12 bases separating them. CDR3 size: 14 residues. The CDR3 DNA reads TGTGCCAGCAGCTTAATGGGGGGGGGCGAAAAACTGTTTTTT. Its translation is CASSLMGGGEKLFF.

This chain uses TRBV7-9 with TRBJ2-1, with 9 bases aligning to TRBD2. V lost 6 bases, J lost 6 bases, and 18 bases stayed unmatched. The CDR3 runs 18 residues. The V gene's germline CDR1 is SEHNR and CDR2 FQNEAQ (reference sequence). CDR3 loop: CASRVGDLGLAGLNEQFF. The CDR3 DNA reads as TGTGCCAGCAGGGTTGGTGATTTAGGGCTAGCGGGACTCAATGAGCAGTTCTTC.

The chain links TRBV5-8 to TRBJ2-1; D call uncertain. This CDR3 comprises 12 residues. Germline-derived CDR1 and CDR2 are SGHTS and YDEGEE. V was clipped by 1 base and J by 13 bases, with 12 bases between them. CDR3: CASSLPTHSQFF. The CDR3 coding sequence is TGTGCCAGCAGCTTGCCCACTCACTCTCAGTTCTTC.

The J gene is TRBJ2-1, the V gene TRBV28; D might be TRBD1 (5 bases). This CDR3 region has 15 residues. V gave up 5 bases and J gave up 3 bases, with 14 bases separating them. CDR1 is MDHEN and CDR2 is SYDVKM in the germline V gene. CDR3 region: CASSPAGPNYNEQFF. The CDR3 nucleotides read TGTGCCAGCAGTCCCGCAGGGCCCAACTACAATGAGCAGTTCTTC.

The gene calls are TRBV29-1 and TRBJ2-7; tentative D call: TRBD2 (6 bases). The CDR3 sequence is 12 residues long. Trimming removed 2 bases at V and 3 bases at J, with 8 bases between. Germline assignment: CDR1 SQVTM and CDR2 ANQGSEA. The CDR3 DNA sequence: TGCAGCGTTGAACGTAGCGGCTACGAGCAGTACTTC. Encoded protein: CSVERSGYEQYF.

This clone was counted between two and nine times. J is TRBJ2-1 and V is TRBV2; 8 bases are shared with TRBD2. Per the germline V gene, CDR1 is SNHLY and CDR2 is FYNNEI. The V segment lost 8 bases and the J segment 7 bases; nucleotides outside the gene matches: 13. The CDR3 contains 15 residues. CDR3 nucleotide sequence: TGTGCCAGCTCCGAAAGCGGGAGAAGGCTAAATGAGCAGTTCTTC. Its translation: CASSESGRRLNEQFF.

This chain connects TRBV11-2 to TRBJ2-1; a weak D match, TRBD2 (5 bases). V lost 1 base, J lost 9 bases, and 16 bases lay in between. The CDR3 runs 15 residues. In germline, CDR1 is SGHAT, CDR2 FQNNGV. The CDR3 is CASSLAASQFVEQFF. For the CDR3, the DNA is TGTGCCAGCAGCTTAGCAGCTAGCCAGTTTGTTGAGCAGTTCTTC.

V is TRBV5-1 and J is TRBJ2-3, with TRBD2 identical over 8 bases. CDR3 length: 16 amino acids. Germline-derived CDR1 and CDR2 are SGHRS and YFSETQ. V lost 0 bases and J lost 4; bases outside the gene matches: 7. This chain's CDR3 is CASSLEAGGVADTQYF. Written as DNA, the CDR3 is TGCGCCAGCAGCTTGGAGGCGGGGGGAGTCGCAGATACGCAGTATTTT.

This rearrangement joins TRBV6-5 to TRBJ2-1, with D perhaps TRBD1 (5 bases). The CDR3 contains 14 residues. The V gene lost 7 bases and the J gene lost 2 bases, with 12 bases spanning the gap. Looked up from germline, CDR1 is MNHEY and CDR2 is SVGAGI. Written as DNA, the CDR3 is TGTGCCAGCAAGAACCAGGGCCCCTACAATGAGCAGTTCTTC. It specifies CASKNQGPYNEQFF.